The 10 T cell receptor beta chains given below trace back to one sample, sequenced in a study of naive and memory T cell subsets. Study-wide points: Possibly reflecting memory cells re-expressing CD45RA, a few larger clonotypes occurred in naive repertoires, especially CD8.

An equimolar mix of two oligonucleotides served as the beta constant-region primer for TRBC1 and TRBC2. Ligated cDNA was amplified by four rounds of PCR with nested alpha and beta constant-region primers and SP2. One entry per CDR3 protein results from TCRdb running MiXCR on the UMI-ligation and nested PCR reads. Here the sample spans roughly 150,000 distinct CDR3 sequences, under 25% being singletons. For these TCRs, the target antigens are not known. Sequenced sample: naive CD4+ T cells from blood. The source of these receptors is a human donor in good health.

This clonotype came up a few times. The chain uses TRBV12-5 and TRBJ2-2; a possible D gene is TRBD2 (6 bases). Trimming took off 7 bases at V and 1 base at J, with 19 bases between the two ends. Germline CDR1 LGHNT, CDR2 FRNRAP. The CDR3 is 17 residues long. CDR3 sequence reads: CASALRPGVKNTGELFF. CDR3 DNA sequence: TGTGCTAGTGCCCTCAGGCCGGGGGTTAAGAACACCGGGGAGCTGTTTTTT.

Ten or more counts support this clonotype. The CDR3 DNA reads as TGTGCCAGCAGGACCGTCCGGGACTCCGGACTAGCTTCCTACAATGAGCAGTTCTTC. Translated: CASRTVRDSGLASYNEQFF. J is TRBJ2-1 and V is TRBV11-2; 8 positions match TRBD2. This CDR3 contains 19 residues. Germline values: CDR1 SGHAT, CDR2 FQNNGV. V shed 6 bases, J shed 1 base, and the junction held 17 bases outside the gene matches.

This clonotype was seen many times. The genes are TRBV29-1 and TRBJ2-7, with D possibly being TRBD1 (5 bases). This CDR3 has 14 amino acids. CDR1 and CDR2 from the germline V gene are SQVTM and ANQGSEA. The V and J ends lost 7 bases and 5 bases respectively, with 21 bases between them. For the CDR3, the DNA is TGCAGCGCCAAAAAGGGGCAGGGTTGGAACGAGCAGTACTTC. Its translation: CSAKKGQGWNEQYF.

The chain combines TRBV24-1 with TRBJ2-1; D ambiguous. V was pared by 4 bases and J by 0 bases, with 21 bases between. The CDR3 totals 19 residues. In germline, CDR1 is KGHDR, CDR2 SFDVKD. CDR3: CATSELPVLILSSYNEQFF. The CDR3 DNA reads as TGTGCCACCAGTGAGCTTCCCGTCCTTATTCTCAGCTCCTACAATGAGCAGTTCTTC.

This clonotype came up a few times. A junction end diverges from the germline sequence, so it may reflect a read error. J is TRBJ1-1 and V is TRBV7-7; D is undetermined. The CDR3 runs to 13 residues. In germline, CDR1 is SSHAT, CDR2 FNYEAQ (reference sequence). The CDR3, as DNA: TGTGCTAGCAGCCAACAAATGAACACTGAAGCTTTCTTT. Translating it yields CASSQQMNTEAFF.

This clonotype was seen only a few times. The chain couples TRBV7-6 to TRBJ2-7; TRBD1 matches at 8 bases. Trimming removed 5 bases from V and 2 bases from J; junction bases left unmatched: 11. The CDR3 sequence is 16 residues long. Per germline, CDR1 SGHVS and CDR2 FNYEAQ. The CDR3: CASSPQGQVITYEQYF. The CDR3 region has the DNA TGTGCCAGCAGCCCTCAGGGACAGGTGATAACCTACGAGCAGTACTTC.

The gene calls are TRBV12-3 or TRBV12-4 and TRBJ2-7; TRBD1 matches 11 bases. Losses at the gene ends were 5 bases for V and 3 bases for J; bases not matched to a gene: 6. The CDR3 is 15 residues long. CDR3 in DNA: TGTGCCAGCAGTCTCCCTGGGACAGGGGGCTACGAGCAGTACTTC. Protein: CASSLPGTGGYEQYF.

The J gene is TRBJ2-1, the V gene TRBV7-2; 10 bases line up with TRBD2. The germline V gene has CDR1 SGHTA and CDR2 FQGNSA. The CDR3 spans 15 residues. V was pared by 7 bases and J by 4 bases, with 7 bases of the junction left unmatched. The CDR3 loop is CASTRAGGRYNEQFF. CDR3 nucleotides: TGTGCCAGCACCCGAGCGGGAGGGCGGTACAATGAGCAGTTCTTC.

This clonotype was seen repeatedly, ten times or more. The chain carries TRBV12-5 and TRBJ2-1, with D perhaps TRBD1 or TRBD2 (5 bases each). The V end lost 4 bases, the J end lost 5 bases, and 18 bases lay between the germline ends. This CDR3 spans 16 amino acids. Germline CDR1 reads LGHNT; CDR2 reads FRNRAP. CDR3 region: CASGSRLGEPNNEQFF. The CDR3 bases are TGTGCTAGTGGTTCCCGATTAGGGGAGCCCAACAATGAGCAGTTCTTC.

This chain joins TRBV6-1 and TRBJ1-1; 9 bases map to TRBD1. Losses at the gene ends were 4 bases for V and 5 bases for J; bases not matched to a gene: 8. Germline CDR1 is MNHNS and CDR2 is SASEGT. The CDR3 runs 15 residues. CDR3 loop: CASSGQTGGKTEAFF. Here the CDR3 DNA reads TGTGCCAGCAGTGGACAAACAGGGGGCAAGACTGAAGCTTTCTTT.